The following is a T cell receptor (beta chain) sequence with its context. Assay used: immunoSEQ multiplex PCR; TCRdb lists only in-frame clones, some missing. The data contain approximately 81,000 clones, almost 96% of them seen just once; the ten biggest clones take up roughly 0.4%. The sample is drawn from a study of technical replicates of blood from several donors. Trimming took 4 bases from V and 3 from J; bases not matched to a gene: 9. In germline, CDR1 is SGHDT, CDR2 YYEEEE. This CDR3 is 17 amino acids long. This rearrangement joins TRBV5-6 to TRBJ2-2; 10 nucleotides match TRBD1. Sequenced input: T cells isolated from PBMCs. The sequence came from a human donor in good health. In nucleotides, the CDR3 is TGTGCCAGCAGCCCAGGAGGGGACAGGGGTTACACCGGGGAGCTGTTTTTT. Translating gives CASSPGGDRGYTGELFF. Drawing the rest from reference TRBV5-6 and TRBJ2-2, the complete variable domain is DAGVTQSPTHLIKTRGQQVTLRCSPKSGHDTVSWYQQALGQGPQFIFQYYEEEERQRGNFPDRFSGHQFPNYSSELNVNALLLGDSALYLCASSPGGDRGYTGELFFGEGSRLTVL.